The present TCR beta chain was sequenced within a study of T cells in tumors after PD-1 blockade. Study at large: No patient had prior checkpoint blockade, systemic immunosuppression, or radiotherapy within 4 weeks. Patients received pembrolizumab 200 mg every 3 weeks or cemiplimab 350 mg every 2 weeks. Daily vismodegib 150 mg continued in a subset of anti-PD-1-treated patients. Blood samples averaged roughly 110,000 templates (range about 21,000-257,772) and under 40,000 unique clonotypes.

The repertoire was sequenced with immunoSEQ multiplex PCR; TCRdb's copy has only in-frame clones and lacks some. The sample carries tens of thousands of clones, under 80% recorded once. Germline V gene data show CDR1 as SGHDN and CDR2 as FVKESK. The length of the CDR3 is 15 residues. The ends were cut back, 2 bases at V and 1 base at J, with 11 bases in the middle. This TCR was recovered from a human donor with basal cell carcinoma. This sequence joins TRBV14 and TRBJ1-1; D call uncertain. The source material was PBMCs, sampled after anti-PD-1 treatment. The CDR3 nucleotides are TGTGCCAGCAGCCAATTTTCGCATCAGAACACTGAAGCTTTCTTT. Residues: CASSQFSHQNTEAFF.